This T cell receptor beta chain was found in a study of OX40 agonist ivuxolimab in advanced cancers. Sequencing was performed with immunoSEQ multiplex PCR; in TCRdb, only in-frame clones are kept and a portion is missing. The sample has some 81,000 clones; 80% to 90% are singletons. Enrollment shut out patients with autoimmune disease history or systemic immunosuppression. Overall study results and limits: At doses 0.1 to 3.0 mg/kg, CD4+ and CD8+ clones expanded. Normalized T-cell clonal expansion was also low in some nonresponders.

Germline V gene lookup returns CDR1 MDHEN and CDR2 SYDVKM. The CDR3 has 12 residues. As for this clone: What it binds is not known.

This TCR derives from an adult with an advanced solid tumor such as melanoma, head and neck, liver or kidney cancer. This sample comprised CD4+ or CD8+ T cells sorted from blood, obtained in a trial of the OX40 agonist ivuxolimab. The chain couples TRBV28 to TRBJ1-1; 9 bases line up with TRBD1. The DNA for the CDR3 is TGTGCTTCACAGGGGGCTGTCACTGAAGCTTTCTTT. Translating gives CASQGAVTEAFF. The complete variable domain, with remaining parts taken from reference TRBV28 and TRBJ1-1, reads DVKVTQSSRYLVKRTGEKVFLECVQDMDHENMFWYRQDPGLGLRLIYFSYDVKMKEKGDIPEGYSVSREKKERFSLILESASTNQTSMYLCASQGAVTEAFFGQGTRLTVV.